The clone carrying this T cell receptor (beta chain) was detected a few times. Its cognate antigen is unknown. This sample was taken from a study of post-analysis software for immune sequencing data. Study at large: The study covered relapsing-remitting, secondary progressive and progressive-relapsing courses of multiple sclerosis.

This CDR3 spans 12 amino acids. Germline V gene sequence: CDR1 SQVTM, CDR2 ANQGSEA. Trimming took 7 bases from V and 4 from J; bases not matched to a gene: 3. Unique molecular identifiers were built into the TCR beta cDNA libraries. MiXCR was run by TCRdb on the PCR reads, yielding one entry per CDR3 protein. The repertoire has around 500,000 distinct CDR3 sequences, 30% to 40% of them found once; the top ten carry around 6%. The study's findings and limits: Same-batch samples co-clustered strongly by F measure. Significantly lower normalized Chao1 diversity was seen in multiple sclerosis patients than in controls. When patients were compared with controls, about five TRBV segments were more frequent, TRBV5-6, TRBV5-1 and TRBV20-1 among them.

The source of this sequence is a girl aged 2-17 years with multiple sclerosis. The chain carries TRBV29-1 and TRBJ2-7; TRBD1 aligns across 11 bases. The specimen sequenced was blood. CDR3 protein: CSAGQGVYEQYF. In nucleotides, the CDR3 is TGCAGCGCGGGACAGGGGGTGTACGAGCAGTACTTC.